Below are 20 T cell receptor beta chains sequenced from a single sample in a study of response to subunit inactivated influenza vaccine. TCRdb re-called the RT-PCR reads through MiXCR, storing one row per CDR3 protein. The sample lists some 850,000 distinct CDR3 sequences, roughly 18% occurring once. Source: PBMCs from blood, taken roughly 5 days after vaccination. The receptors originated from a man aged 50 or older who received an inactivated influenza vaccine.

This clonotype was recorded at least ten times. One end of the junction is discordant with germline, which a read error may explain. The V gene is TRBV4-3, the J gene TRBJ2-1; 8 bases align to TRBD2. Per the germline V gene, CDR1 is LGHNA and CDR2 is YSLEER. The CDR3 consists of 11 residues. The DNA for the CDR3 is TGTGCCAGCAGCGGGGGCAATGAGCAGTTCTTC. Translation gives CASSGGNEQFF.

The CDR3 region is CASTDRANYEQYF. CDR3 sequence (DNA): TGTGCCAGCACGGACAGGGCAAACTACGAGCAGTACTTC. The V and J genes are TRBV6-2 or TRBV6-3 and TRBJ2-7; the match to TRBD1 covers 8 bases. The CDR3 length is 13 residues. J was trimmed by 3 bases and V by 7 bases; bases with no gene match: 5. CDR1 is MNHEY and CDR2 is SVGEGT in the germline V gene.

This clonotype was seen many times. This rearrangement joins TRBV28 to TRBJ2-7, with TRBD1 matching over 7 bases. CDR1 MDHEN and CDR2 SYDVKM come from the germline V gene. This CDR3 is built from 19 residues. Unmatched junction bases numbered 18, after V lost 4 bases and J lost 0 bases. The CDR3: CASSSLLGTVDTSSYEQYF. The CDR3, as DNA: TGTGCCAGCAGTTCCCTCCTAGGGACAGTTGATACGAGCTCCTACGAGCAGTACTTC.

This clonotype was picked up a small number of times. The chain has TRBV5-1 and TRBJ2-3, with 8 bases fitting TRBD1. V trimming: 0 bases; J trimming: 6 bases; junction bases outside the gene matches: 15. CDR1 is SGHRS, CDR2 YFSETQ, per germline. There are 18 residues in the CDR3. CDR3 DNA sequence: TGCGCCAGCAGCTTGGTCTCGTCAGGGGGCAAGAGGGGGGATACGCAGTATTTT. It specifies CASSLVSSGGKRGDTQYF. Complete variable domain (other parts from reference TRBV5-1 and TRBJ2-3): KAGVTQTPRYLIKTRGQQVTLSCSPISGHRSVSWYQQTPGQGLQFLFEYFSETQRNKGNFPGRFSGRQFSNSRSEMNVSTLELGDSALYLCASSLVSSGGKRGDTQYFGPGTRLTVL.

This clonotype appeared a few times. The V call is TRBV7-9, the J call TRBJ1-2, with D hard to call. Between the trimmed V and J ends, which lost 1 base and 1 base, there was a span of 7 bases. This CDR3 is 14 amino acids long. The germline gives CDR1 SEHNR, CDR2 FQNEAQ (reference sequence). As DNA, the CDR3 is TGTGCCAGCAGCTTAGTGGCAAATAACTATGGCTACACCTTC. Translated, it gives CASSLVANNYGYTF.

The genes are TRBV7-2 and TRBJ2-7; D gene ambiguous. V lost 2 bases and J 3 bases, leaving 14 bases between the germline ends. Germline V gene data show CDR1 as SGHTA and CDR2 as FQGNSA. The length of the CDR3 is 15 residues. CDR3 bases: TGTGCCAGCAGCTTATTAGTCCGACCTAACTACGAGCAGTACTTC. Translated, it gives CASSLLVRPNYEQYF.

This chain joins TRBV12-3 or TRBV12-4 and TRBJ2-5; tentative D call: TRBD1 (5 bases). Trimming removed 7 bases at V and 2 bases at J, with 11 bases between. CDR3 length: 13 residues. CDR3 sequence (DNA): TGTGCCAGCAACAAGGACACACAAGAGACCCAGTACTTC. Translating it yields CASNKDTQETQYF.

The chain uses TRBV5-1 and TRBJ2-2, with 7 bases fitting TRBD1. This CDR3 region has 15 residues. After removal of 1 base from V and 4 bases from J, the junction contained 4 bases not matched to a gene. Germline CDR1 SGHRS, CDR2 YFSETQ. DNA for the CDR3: TGCGCCAGCAGCTTGCCACAGGGGAGCACCGGGGAGCTGTTTTTT. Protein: CASSLPQGSTGELFF.

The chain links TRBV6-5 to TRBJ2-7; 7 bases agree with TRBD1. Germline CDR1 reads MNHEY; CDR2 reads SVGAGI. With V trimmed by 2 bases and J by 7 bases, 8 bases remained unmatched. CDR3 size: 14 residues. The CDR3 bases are TGTGCCAGCAGTTACGCCACAGGGGCAGGGGAGCAGTACTTC. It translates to CASSYATGAGEQYF.

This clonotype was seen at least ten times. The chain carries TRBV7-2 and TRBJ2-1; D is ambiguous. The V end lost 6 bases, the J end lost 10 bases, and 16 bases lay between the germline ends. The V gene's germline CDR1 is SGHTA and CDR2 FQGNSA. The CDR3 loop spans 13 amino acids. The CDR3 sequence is CASRTGPVGEQFF. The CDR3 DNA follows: TGTGCCAGCAGAACGGGCCCCGTTGGGGAGCAGTTCTTC.

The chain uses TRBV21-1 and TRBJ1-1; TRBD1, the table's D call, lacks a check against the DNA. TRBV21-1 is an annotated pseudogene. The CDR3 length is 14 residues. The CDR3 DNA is TGTGCCAGCAAGGCAGGGCGCCGGGACACTGAAGCTTTCTTT. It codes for CASKAGRRDTEAFF.

Here the CDR3 DNA reads TGCGCCAGCAGATTCAGGGTCTCTGGGGCCAACGTCCTGACTTTC. Protein sequence: CASRFRVSGANVLTF. V usage is TRBV5-1 and J usage is TRBJ2-6; TRBD1 is a possible D gene (5 bases). Per the germline V gene, CDR1 is SGHRS and CDR2 is YFSETQ. The CDR3 totals 15 residues. The V and J ends lost 5 bases and 0 bases respectively, with 9 bases between them.

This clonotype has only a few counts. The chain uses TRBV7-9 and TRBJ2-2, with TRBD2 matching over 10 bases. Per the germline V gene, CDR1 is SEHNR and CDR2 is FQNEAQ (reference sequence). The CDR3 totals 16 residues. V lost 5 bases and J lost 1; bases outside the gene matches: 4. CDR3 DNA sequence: TGTGCCAGCAGCCCTAGCGGGGGAAGGAACACCGGGGAGCTGTTTTTT. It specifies CASSPSGGRNTGELFF.

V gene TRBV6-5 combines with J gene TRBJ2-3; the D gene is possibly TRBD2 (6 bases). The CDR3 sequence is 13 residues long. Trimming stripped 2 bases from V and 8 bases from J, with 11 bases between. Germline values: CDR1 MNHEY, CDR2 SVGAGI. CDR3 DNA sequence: TGTGCCAGCAGTTACACCAAGCGGGTTACGCAGTATTTT. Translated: CASSYTKRVTQYF.

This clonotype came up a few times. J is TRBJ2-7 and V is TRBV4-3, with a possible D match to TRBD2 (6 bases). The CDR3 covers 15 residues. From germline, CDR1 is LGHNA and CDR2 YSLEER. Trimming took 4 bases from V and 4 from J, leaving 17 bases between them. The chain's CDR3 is CASSRAEGIGYEQYF. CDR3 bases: TGCGCCAGCAGCCGCGCGGAGGGGATAGGTTACGAGCAGTACTTC.

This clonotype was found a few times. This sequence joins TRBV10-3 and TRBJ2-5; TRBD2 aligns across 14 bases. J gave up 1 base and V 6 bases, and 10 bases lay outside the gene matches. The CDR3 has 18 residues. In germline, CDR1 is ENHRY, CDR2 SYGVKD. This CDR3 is CAIRSGTSGGPLQETQYF. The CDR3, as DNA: TGTGCCATCAGATCCGGGACTAGCGGGGGCCCTCTCCAAGAGACCCAGTACTTC.

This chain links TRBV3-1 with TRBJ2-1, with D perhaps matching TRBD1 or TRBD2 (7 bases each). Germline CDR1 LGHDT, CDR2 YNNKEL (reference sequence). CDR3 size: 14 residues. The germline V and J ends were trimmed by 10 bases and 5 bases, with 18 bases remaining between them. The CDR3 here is CATGEGQPNNEQFF. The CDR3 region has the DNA TGTGCCACCGGGGAGGGACAGCCAAACAATGAGCAGTTCTTC.

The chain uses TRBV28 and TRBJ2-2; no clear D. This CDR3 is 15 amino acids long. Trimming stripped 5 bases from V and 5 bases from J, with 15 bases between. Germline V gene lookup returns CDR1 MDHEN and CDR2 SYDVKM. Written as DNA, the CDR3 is TGTGCCAGCAGTCCCAGTTCAGGTGTGACCGGGGAGCTGTTTTTT. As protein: CASSPSSGVTGELFF.

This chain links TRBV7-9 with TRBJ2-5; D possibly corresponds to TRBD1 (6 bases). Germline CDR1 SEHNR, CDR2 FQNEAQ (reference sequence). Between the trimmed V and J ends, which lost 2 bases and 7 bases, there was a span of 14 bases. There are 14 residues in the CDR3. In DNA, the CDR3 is TGTGCCAGCAGCTTACTGAACAGGGACGTGACCCAGTACTTC. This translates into CASSLLNRDVTQYF. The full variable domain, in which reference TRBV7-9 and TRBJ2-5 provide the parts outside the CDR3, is DTGVSQNPRHKITKRGQNVTFRCDPISEHNRLYWYRQTLGQGPEFLTYFQNEAQLEKSRLLSDRFSAERPKGSFSTLEIQRTEQGDSAMYLCASSLLNRDVTQYFGPGTRLLVL.

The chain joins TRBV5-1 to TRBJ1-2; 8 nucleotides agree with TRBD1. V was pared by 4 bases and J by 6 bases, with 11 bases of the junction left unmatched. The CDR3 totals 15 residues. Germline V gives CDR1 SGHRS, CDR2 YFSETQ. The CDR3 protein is CASSPGDRNIDGYTF. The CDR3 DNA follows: TGCGCCAGCAGCCCGGGGGACAGGAATATAGATGGCTACACCTTC.